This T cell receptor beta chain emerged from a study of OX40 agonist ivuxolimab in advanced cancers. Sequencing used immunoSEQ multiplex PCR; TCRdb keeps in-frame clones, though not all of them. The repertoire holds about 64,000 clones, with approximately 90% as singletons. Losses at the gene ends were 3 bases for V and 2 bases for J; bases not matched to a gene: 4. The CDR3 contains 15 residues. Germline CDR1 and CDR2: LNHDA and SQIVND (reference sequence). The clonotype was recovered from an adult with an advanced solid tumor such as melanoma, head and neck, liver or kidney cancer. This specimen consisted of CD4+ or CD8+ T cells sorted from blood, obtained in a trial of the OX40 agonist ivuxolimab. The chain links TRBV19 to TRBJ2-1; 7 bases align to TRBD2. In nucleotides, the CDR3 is TGTGCCAGTAGTATTGTGGGAGGGCCCTACAATGAGCAGTTCTTC. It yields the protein CASSIVGGPYNEQFF.